One and the same sample provided the 14 T cell receptor beta chains below, sequenced in a study of radiotherapy plus CTLA-4 blockade in lung cancer. The protocol was immunoSEQ multiplex PCR, while the TCRdb copy is restricted to in-frame clones and leaves out a portion. The table shows some 30,000 clones, with 79% occurring only once. Source: peripheral blood, taken from a patient treated with radiotherapy plus ipilimumab. The receptors were gathered from a human donor with non-small cell lung cancer that progressed on radiotherapy plus ipilimumab.

In this sample, this clone turned up once. The chain carries TRBV10-2 and TRBJ1-4; 11 bases agree with TRBD1. From germline, CDR1 is WSHSY and CDR2 SAAADI. The CDR3 loop spans 16 amino acids. V lost 5 bases and J lost 12; bases outside the gene matches: 14. DNA for the CDR3: TGCGCCAGCAGTACAGACGCGGGACAGGGGGAGGGAGAACTGTTTTTT. This translates into CASSTDAGQGEGELFF.

The chain couples TRBV19 to TRBJ2-1; D not certain. The CDR3 runs to 15 residues. Between the trimmed V and J ends, which lost 8 bases and 3 bases, there was a span of 17 bases. Germline V gene data show CDR1 as LNHDA and CDR2 as SQIVND (reference sequence). CDR3 sequence reads: CASGSLGIDYNEQFF. The CDR3, as DNA: TGTGCCAGTGGGTCATTAGGGATTGACTACAATGAGCAGTTCTTC.

V is TRBV2 and J is TRBJ2-7, with D tentatively TRBD1 or TRBD2 (6 bases each). V dropped 4 bases and J dropped 6 bases, with 19 bases sitting between them. The CDR3 covers 15 residues. CDR1 and CDR2 from the germline V gene are SNHLY and FYNNEI. CDR3 sequence: CASSGLQGRRGEQYF. The DNA of the CDR3 is TGTGCCAGCAGTGGTTTACAGGGTCGGAGGGGCGAGCAGTACTTC.

The chain has TRBV5-6 and TRBJ1-6, with D tentatively TRBD1 (5 bases). V was pared by 4 bases and J by 7 bases, with 18 bases between. The V gene's germline CDR1 is SGHDT and CDR2 YYEEEE. The CDR3 consists of 16 residues. The CDR3 region has the DNA TGTGCCAGCAGCCCCCCCGGGGGGGAAGGAAATTCACCCCTCCACTTT. This codes for CASSPPGGEGNSPLHF.

Regarding this clone: Other DNA sequences in this sample translate to the same CDR3. The V call is TRBV21-1, the J call TRBJ2-7. TRBV21-1 is assigned pseudogene status. This CDR3 has 18 amino acids. The CDR3, as DNA: TGCGCCAGCAGCAAAGAAGATACATCCCTACCAAAGAACCACGAGCAGTACTTC. It is translated as CASSKEDTSLPKNHEQYF.

The J gene is TRBJ2-7, the V gene TRBV7-3, with 10 positions matching TRBD2. Germline V gene lookup returns CDR1 SGHTA and CDR2 FQGTGA. The CDR3 totals 14 residues. V was pared by 5 bases and J by 2 bases, with 3 bases of the junction left unmatched. DNA for the CDR3: TGTGCCAGCAGCATAGCGGGAGGCCCCTACGAGCAGTACTTC. Its protein product is CASSIAGGPYEQYF.

The V and J genes are TRBV7-2 and TRBJ2-7; D uncertain. CDR3 length: 13 residues. The V gene lost 7 bases and the J gene lost 2 bases, with 12 bases spanning the gap. Per the germline V gene, CDR1 is SGHTA and CDR2 is FQGNSA. CDR3 nucleotide sequence: TGTGCCAGCACCTTTAACCCCGCCTACGAGCAGTACTTC. Translation gives CASTFNPAYEQYF.

This chain joins TRBV28 and TRBJ1-5; D gene unclear. The V gene lost 10 bases and the J gene lost 5 bases, with 18 bases spanning the gap. Per germline, CDR1 MDHEN and CDR2 SYDVKM. The CDR3 is 14 amino acids. CDR3 bases: TGTGCCATCGGGAAGATCGGCGGGGATCAGCCCCAGCATTTT. It is translated as CAIGKIGGDQPQHF.

The chain joins TRBV9 to TRBJ1-2; 12 bases map to TRBD1. The V and J ends lost 3 bases and 2 bases, in that order; junction bases with no gene match: 5. The germline gives CDR1 SGDLS, CDR2 YYNGEE. The CDR3 is 16 residues long. The CDR3 protein is CASSAGTGGGNYGYTF. CDR3 nucleotide sequence: TGTGCCAGCAGCGCCGGGACAGGGGGCGGAAACTATGGCTACACCTTC.

This clone was found a few times. The chain uses TRBV5-4 and TRBJ1-1; the D is unclear. V was cut by 4 bases and J by 1 base, with 11 bases left in between. This CDR3 has 14 amino acids. The germline V gene encodes CDR1 SGHNT and CDR2 YYREEE (reference sequence). The CDR3 bases are TGTGCCAGCAGCCCTAAGTTGGGGAACACTGAAGCTTTCTTT. Translated, it gives CASSPKLGNTEAFF.

This chain uses TRBV9 with TRBJ2-7, with 7 bases aligning to TRBD1. J was trimmed by 3 bases and V by 2 bases; bases with no gene match: 2. The CDR3 has 13 residues. CDR1 is SGDLS, CDR2 YYNGEE, per germline. CDR3 in amino acids: CASSVGQNYEQYF. CDR3 DNA sequence: TGTGCCAGCAGCGTGGGACAGAACTACGAGCAGTACTTC.

This clone showed up just once. The chain is built from TRBV30 and TRBJ1-2; D is unresolved. The V and J ends lost 1 base and 8 bases respectively, with 14 bases between them. Germline V CDR1 and CDR2: GTSNPN, SVGIG (reference sequence). This CDR3 spans 13 amino acids. The CDR3 here is CAWSAALHVGYTF. The CDR3, as DNA: TGTGCCTGGAGTGCCGCGCTACATGTGGGCTACACCTTC.

In its sample, this clone ranks as medium-sized. The chain carries TRBV4-1 and TRBJ2-7; D may match TRBD1 or TRBD2 (5 bases each). Germline CDR1 and CDR2: MGHRA and YSYEKL. This CDR3 contains 16 residues. Deletions cut 1 base from V and 5 bases from J, with 18 bases between. CDR3 sequence (DNA): TGCGCCAGCAGCCAAGCCCCGGGACGGCTTCGGGACGAGCAGTACTTC. Amino acids: CASSQAPGRLRDEQYF.

The rearrangement joins TRBV4-1 to TRBJ2-7, with 7 bases that match TRBD1. The germline gives CDR1 MGHRA, CDR2 YSYEKL. The CDR3 sequence is 16 residues long. The junction had 8 bases not matched to a gene; V was cut back by 1 base and J by 2 bases. CDR3 amino acids: CASSQVYGQAPYEQYF. CDR3 coding DNA: TGCGCCAGCAGCCAAGTTTACGGACAGGCGCCCTACGAGCAGTACTTC.